The 25 T cell receptor beta chains reported below all come from one sample, sequenced in a study of control samples from healthy donors and cancer patients. Only in-frame clones appear in the TCRdb table, and some are missing; sequencing was by immunoSEQ multiplex PCR. This repertoire shows 150,000 to 200,000 clones, about 92% found once; its top ten account for 1.4%. Sequenced sample: blood. The source of these receptors is a man aged 25 to 40 in good health.

The chain is built from TRBV30 and TRBJ1-2, with D unresolved. Deletions cut 2 bases from V and 3 bases from J, with 10 bases between. The CDR3 has 13 amino acids. Germline V gene data show CDR1 as GTSNPN and CDR2 as SVGIG (reference sequence). The CDR3 region has the DNA TGTGCCTGGAGTTCAAACACCTACTATGGCTACACCTTC. Translating it yields CAWSSNTYYGYTF.

The chain uses TRBV7-9 and TRBJ1-1; D gene uncertain. Trimming left V 1 base short and J 0 bases short, with 6 bases between. This CDR3 contains 14 residues. The germline gives CDR1 SEHNR, CDR2 FQNEAQ (reference sequence). CDR3 in amino acids: CASSLEAVNTEAFF. The CDR3 DNA is TGTGCCAGCAGCTTAGAGGCAGTGAACACTGAAGCTTTCTTT.

The V call is TRBV19, the J call TRBJ1-1; 7 bases agree with TRBD1. The length of the CDR3 is 15 residues. With 4 bases clipped from V and 3 bases from J, the junction kept 8 bases outside the gene matches. Germline V gives CDR1 LNHDA, CDR2 SQIVND (reference sequence). This CDR3 reads CASSKDRLGDTEAFF. The CDR3 bases are TGTGCCAGTAGTAAGGACAGGTTGGGGGACACTGAAGCTTTCTTT.

The CDR3 coding sequence is TGTGCCATCAGTGAGTCCGGGGGGCCCAACTATGGCTACACCTTC. Amino acid sequence: CAISESGGPNYGYTF. The chain recombines TRBV10-3 with TRBJ1-2; the D gene is possibly TRBD1 (6 bases). V was shortened by 0 bases and J by 2 bases, with 10 bases between the two germline ends. There are 15 residues in the CDR3. Looked up from germline, CDR1 is ENHRY and CDR2 is SYGVKD.

The chain combines TRBV19 with TRBJ2-1; 8 bases map to TRBD2. Germline-derived CDR1 and CDR2 are LNHDA and SQIVND (reference sequence). The CDR3 extends over 16 amino acids. The V and J ends lost 3 bases and 7 bases, in that order; junction bases with no gene match: 11. Written as DNA, the CDR3 is TGTGCCAGTAGTATCCCCCAAGCGGGAGTGGGGAATGAGCAGTTCTTC. Encoded protein: CASSIPQAGVGNEQFF.

The genes are TRBV2 and TRBJ2-7; D ambiguous. The CDR3 totals 15 residues. Trimming took 8 bases from V and 2 from J, leaving 19 bases between them. Germline loops: CDR1 SNHLY, CDR2 FYNNEI. CDR3 in DNA: TGTGCCAGCCCGATGCGGTCGCAGACCCCCTACGAGCAGTACTTC. Amino acids: CASPMRSQTPYEQYF.

The chain recombines TRBV7-6 with TRBJ2-3, with D perhaps given as TRBD1 or TRBD2 (5 bases each). The CDR3 is made up of 15 amino acids. CDR1 SGHVS and CDR2 FNYEAQ come from the germline V gene. V was trimmed by 4 bases and J by 1 base, leaving 12 bases between them. The CDR3 reads CASSSGDGGTDTQYF. As DNA, the CDR3 is TGTGCCAGCAGCTCCGGGGACGGAGGCACAGATACGCAGTATTTT.

CDR3 DNA: TGTGCCAGCAGTGGACCCAGGGGGACAGGGGTTGGCTACACCTTC. Its protein is CASSGPRGTGVGYTF. The chain combines TRBV28 with TRBJ1-2; 10 positions agree with TRBD1. Looked up from germline, CDR1 is MDHEN and CDR2 is SYDVKM. V was pared by 5 bases and J by 7 bases, with 10 bases of the junction left unmatched. The CDR3 is 15 amino acids.

V and J are TRBV7-2 and TRBJ1-6; no firm D call. The CDR3 spans 12 residues. Between the trimmed V and J ends, which lost 4 bases and 9 bases, there was a span of 7 bases. The V gene's germline CDR1 is SGHTA and CDR2 FQGNSA. The CDR3 region has the DNA TGTGCCAGCAGCTACTACAGTTCACCCCTCCACTTT. As protein: CASSYYSSPLHF.

The chain uses TRBV9 and TRBJ2-3; 11 nucleotides align to TRBD2. Germline-derived CDR1 and CDR2 are SGDLS and YYNGEE. This CDR3 region has 16 residues. V dropped 1 base and J dropped 2; count of bases not matched to a gene: 3. For the CDR3, the DNA is TGTGCCAGCAGCGTACTAGCGGGGGGAATCACAGATACGCAGTATTTT. The encoded protein is CASSVLAGGITDTQYF.

The chain couples TRBV6-5 to TRBJ1-2; D remains unclear. V shed 2 bases and J shed 2 bases, with 15 bases lying between them. CDR1 and CDR2 (germline): MNHEY, SVGAGI. The CDR3 is 16 amino acids. CDR3: CASSYTVTKPNYGYTF. The CDR3 coding sequence is TGTGCCAGCAGTTACACAGTGACTAAACCCAACTATGGCTACACCTTC.

In this sample, this clone turned up once. The chain links TRBV6-5 to TRBJ2-7; 12 nucleotides match TRBD2. Germline values: CDR1 MNHEY, CDR2 SVGAGI. The CDR3 length is 14 residues. V trimming: 4 bases; J trimming: 4 bases; junction bases outside the gene matches: 2. For the CDR3, the DNA is TGTGCCAGCAGTTTGGGACTAGCGGGTTACGAGCAGTACTTC. The encoded protein is CASSLGLAGYEQYF.

This clone was detected a few times. The V gene is TRBV15, the J gene TRBJ1-5; a possible D gene is TRBD1 (5 bases). Germline lookup yields CDR1 LNHNV and CDR2 YYDKDF (reference sequence). The ends were cut back, 5 bases at V and 0 bases at J, with 20 bases in the middle. This CDR3 is built from 18 residues. CDR3 region: CATSGMGLTLSSNQPQHF. The CDR3 DNA sequence: TGTGCCACCAGCGGAATGGGACTAACCCTTTCTAGCAATCAGCCCCAGCATTTT.

This sequence joins TRBV5-4 and TRBJ1-6, with a weak D call TRBD1 (5 bases). Germline V gene data show CDR1 as SGHNT and CDR2 as YYREEE (reference sequence). This CDR3 contains 16 residues. Trimming stripped 4 bases from V and 0 bases from J, with 11 bases between. CDR3 in DNA: TGTGCCAGCAGCCCGACAGCCAGCTCCTATAATTCACCCCTCCACTTT. Translation gives CASSPTASSYNSPLHF.

The chain recombines TRBV15 with TRBJ2-3; 9 bases agree with TRBD2. CDR1 LNHNV and CDR2 YYDKDF come from the germline V gene (reference sequence). J lost 5 bases, V lost 0 bases, and 12 bases had no gene match. The CDR3 has 18 residues. The CDR3 protein is CATSREAYSGRLQDTQYF. In DNA form, the CDR3 reads TGTGCCACCAGCAGAGAGGCCTATAGCGGGAGATTGCAAGATACGCAGTATTTT.

Here the CDR3 DNA reads TGTGCCAGCAGTTTATCACAGTCCTATGGCTACACCTTC. It translates to CASSLSQSYGYTF. The rearrangement uses TRBV27 and TRBJ1-2; D call uncertain. V lost 0 bases and J 4 bases, leaving 6 bases between the germline ends. The CDR3 runs 13 residues. Germline-derived CDR1 and CDR2 are MNHEY and SMNVEV (reference sequence).

V and J are TRBV5-1 and TRBJ1-4, with 8 bases aligning to TRBD1. Germline CDR1 reads SGHRS; CDR2 reads YFSETQ. With V trimmed by 4 bases and J by 4 bases, 6 bases remained unmatched. The CDR3 is made up of 15 amino acids. CDR3 in amino acids: CASSPGTGFNEKLFF. CDR3 DNA: TGCGCCAGCAGCCCGGGGACAGGATTTAATGAAAAACTGTTTTTT. Variable domain in full (rest from reference TRBV5-1 and TRBJ1-4): KAGVTQTPRYLIKTRGQQVTLSCSPISGHRSVSWYQQTPGQGLQFLFEYFSETQRNKGNFPGRFSGRQFSNSRSEMNVSTLELGDSALYLCASSPGTGFNEKLFFGSGTQLSVL.

The rearrangement uses TRBV6-5 and TRBJ1-1; 10 bases fit TRBD1. Germline V gives CDR1 MNHEY, CDR2 SVGAGI. Trimming at V came to 4 bases and at J to 10 bases, leaving 6 bases not matched to a gene. The CDR3 is 13 residues long. The CDR3 region has the DNA TGTGCCAGCAGTTCTCCGGGACAGGGGACAGCTTTCTTT. Its protein product is CASSSPGQGTAFF.

The J gene is TRBJ1-2, the V gene TRBV4-3; no definite D call. The CDR3 covers 13 residues. The ends were cut back, 1 base at V and 6 bases at J, with 9 bases in the middle. Looked up from germline, CDR1 is LGHNA and CDR2 is YSLEER. This CDR3 is CASSQAAGNGYTF. The CDR3 DNA sequence: TGCGCCAGCAGCCAAGCGGCGGGGAATGGCTACACCTTC.

This clone was seen more than once but under ten times. J is TRBJ1-4 and V is TRBV28; perhaps TRBD1 as D (6 bases). Trimming removed 3 bases from V and 2 bases from J, with 13 bases in between. This CDR3 is built from 16 residues. CDR1 MDHEN and CDR2 SYDVKM come from the germline V gene. The CDR3 DNA reads as TGTGCCAGCAGTTTCAACAGGGTGTTGACTAATGAAAAACTGTTTTTT. This encodes CASSFNRVLTNEKLFF.

The rearrangement links TRBV7-8 to TRBJ1-6; the D is unclear. V was trimmed by 0 bases and J by 0 bases, leaving 12 bases between them. The CDR3 sequence is 18 residues long. The germline V gene encodes CDR1 SGHVS and CDR2 FQNEAQ. The CDR3: CASSLAGRWSSYNSPLHF. CDR3 coding DNA: TGTGCCAGCAGCTTAGCGGGCCGCTGGAGCTCCTATAATTCACCCCTCCACTTT.

This clone was seen only a few times. CDR3 region: CASSPFRALDSPLHF. For the CDR3, the DNA is TGTGCCAGCTCACCATTTAGGGCCTTAGATTCACCCCTCCACTTT. The chain is built from TRBV18 and TRBJ1-6; no clear D. The germline V gene encodes CDR1 KGHSH and CDR2 LQKENI. Trimming removed 2 bases at V and 8 bases at J, with 13 bases between. The CDR3 is made up of 15 amino acids.

This clone was picked up a small number of times. This chain connects TRBV18 to TRBJ1-1; no firm D call. The CDR3 has 14 residues. Germline CDR1 KGHSH, CDR2 LQKENI. Trimming removed 6 bases at V and 2 bases at J, with 13 bases between. The CDR3 loop reads CASSELVTNTEAFF. CDR3 DNA: TGTGCCAGCTCCGAACTAGTGACAAACACTGAAGCTTTCTTT.

This clone was observed a single time. This rearrangement joins TRBV30 to TRBJ1-1; 12 nucleotides align to TRBD1. The germline CDR1 and CDR2 sequences are GTSNPN and SVGIG (reference sequence). This CDR3 has 15 amino acids. Trimming took 2 bases from V and 5 from J; bases not matched to a gene: 6. CDR3 DNA sequence: TGTGCCTGGAGTCGCAAGGGACAGGGGGCGACTGAAGCTTTCTTT. This gives the protein CAWSRKGQGATEAFF.

J is TRBJ1-1 and V is TRBV28; D possibly corresponds to TRBD1 (5 bases). CDR3 length: 15 residues. Germline CDR1 and CDR2: MDHEN and SYDVKM. V was pared by 5 bases and J by 4 bases, with 17 bases between. CDR3 residues: CASSHPRELGTEAFF. As DNA, the CDR3 is TGTGCCAGCAGTCACCCCAGGGAGTTGGGCACTGAAGCTTTCTTT.